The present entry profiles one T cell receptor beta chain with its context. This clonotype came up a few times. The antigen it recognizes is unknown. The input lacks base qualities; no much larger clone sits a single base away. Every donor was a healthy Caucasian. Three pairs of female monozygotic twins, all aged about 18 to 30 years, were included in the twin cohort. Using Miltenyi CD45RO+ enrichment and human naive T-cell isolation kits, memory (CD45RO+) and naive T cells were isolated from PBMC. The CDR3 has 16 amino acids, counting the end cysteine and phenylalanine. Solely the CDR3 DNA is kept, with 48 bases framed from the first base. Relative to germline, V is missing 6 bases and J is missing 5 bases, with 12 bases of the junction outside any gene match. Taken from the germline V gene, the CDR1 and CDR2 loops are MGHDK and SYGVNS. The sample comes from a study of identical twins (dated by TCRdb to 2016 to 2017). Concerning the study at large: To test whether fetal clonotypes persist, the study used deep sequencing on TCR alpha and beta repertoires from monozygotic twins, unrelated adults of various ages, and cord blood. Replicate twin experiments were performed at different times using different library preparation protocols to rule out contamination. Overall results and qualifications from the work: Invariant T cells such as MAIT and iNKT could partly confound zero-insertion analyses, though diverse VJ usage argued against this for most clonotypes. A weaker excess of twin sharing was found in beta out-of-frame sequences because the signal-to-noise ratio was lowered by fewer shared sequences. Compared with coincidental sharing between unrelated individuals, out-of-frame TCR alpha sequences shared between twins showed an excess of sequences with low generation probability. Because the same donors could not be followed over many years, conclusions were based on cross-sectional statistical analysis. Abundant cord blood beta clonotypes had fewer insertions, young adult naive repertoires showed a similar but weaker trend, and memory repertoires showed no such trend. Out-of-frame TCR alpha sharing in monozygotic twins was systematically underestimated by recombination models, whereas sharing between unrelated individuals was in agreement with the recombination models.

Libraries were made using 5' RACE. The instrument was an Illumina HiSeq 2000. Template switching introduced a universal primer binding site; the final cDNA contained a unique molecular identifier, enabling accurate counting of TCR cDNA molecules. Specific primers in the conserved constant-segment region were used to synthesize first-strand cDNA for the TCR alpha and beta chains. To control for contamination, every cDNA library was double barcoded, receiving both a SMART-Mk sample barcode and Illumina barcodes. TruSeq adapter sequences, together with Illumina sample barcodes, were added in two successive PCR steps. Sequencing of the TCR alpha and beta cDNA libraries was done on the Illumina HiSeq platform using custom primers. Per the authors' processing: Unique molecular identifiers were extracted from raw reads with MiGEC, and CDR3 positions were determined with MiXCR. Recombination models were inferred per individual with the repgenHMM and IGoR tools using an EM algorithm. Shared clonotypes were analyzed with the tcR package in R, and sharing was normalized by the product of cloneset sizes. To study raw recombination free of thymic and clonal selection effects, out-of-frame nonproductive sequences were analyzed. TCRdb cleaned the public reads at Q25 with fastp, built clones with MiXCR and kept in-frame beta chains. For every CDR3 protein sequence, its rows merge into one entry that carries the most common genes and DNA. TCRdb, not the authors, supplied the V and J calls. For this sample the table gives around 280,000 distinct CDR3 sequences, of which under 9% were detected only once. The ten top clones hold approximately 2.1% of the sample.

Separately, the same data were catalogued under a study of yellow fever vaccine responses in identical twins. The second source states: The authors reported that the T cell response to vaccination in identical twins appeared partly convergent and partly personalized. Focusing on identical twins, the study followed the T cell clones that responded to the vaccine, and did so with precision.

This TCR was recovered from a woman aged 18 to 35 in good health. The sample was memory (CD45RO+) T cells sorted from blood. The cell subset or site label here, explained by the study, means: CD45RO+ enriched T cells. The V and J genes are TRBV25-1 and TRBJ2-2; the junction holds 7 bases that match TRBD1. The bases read TGTGCCAGCAGCTCGGGACAGCCTCCTACTACCGGGGAGCTGTTTTTT. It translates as CASSSGQPPTTGELFF.